What follows is one TCR beta chain and its context. TCRdb used MiXCR to reprocess the 5' RACE reads, holding one entry per CDR3 protein. This table holds approximately 400,000 distinct CDR3 sequences, 20% to 25% found once. The entry originates in a study of T-cell memory formation after mild COVID-19. The specimen sequenced was PBMCs or a T cell subset sorted from them (not recorded which). This clonotype was obtained from an adult woman who had mild COVID-19 (a few samples of this study predate the infection). Cell type and time point are not known.

CDR3 sequence reads: CASSLGQGPAGYTF. Here the CDR3 DNA reads TGTGCCAGCAGTTTAGGACAGGGACCTGCTGGCTACACCTTC. The chain carries TRBV12-3 or TRBV12-4 and TRBJ1-2, with TRBD1 identical over 7 bases. The CDR3 contains 14 residues. Trimming took 1 base from V and 7 from J; bases not matched to a gene: 6.